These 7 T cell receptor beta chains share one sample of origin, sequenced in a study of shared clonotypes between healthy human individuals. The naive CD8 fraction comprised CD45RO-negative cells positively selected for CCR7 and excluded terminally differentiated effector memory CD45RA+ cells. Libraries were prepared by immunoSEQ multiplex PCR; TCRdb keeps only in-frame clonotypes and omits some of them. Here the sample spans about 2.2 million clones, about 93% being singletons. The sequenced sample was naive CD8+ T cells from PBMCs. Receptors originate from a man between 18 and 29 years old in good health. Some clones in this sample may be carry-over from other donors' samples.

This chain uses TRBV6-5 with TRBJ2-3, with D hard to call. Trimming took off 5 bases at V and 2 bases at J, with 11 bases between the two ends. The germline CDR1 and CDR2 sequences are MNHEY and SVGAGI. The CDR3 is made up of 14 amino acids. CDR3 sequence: CASSPLRSTDTQYF. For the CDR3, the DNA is TGTGCCAGCAGTCCATTAAGATCCACAGATACGCAGTATTTT.

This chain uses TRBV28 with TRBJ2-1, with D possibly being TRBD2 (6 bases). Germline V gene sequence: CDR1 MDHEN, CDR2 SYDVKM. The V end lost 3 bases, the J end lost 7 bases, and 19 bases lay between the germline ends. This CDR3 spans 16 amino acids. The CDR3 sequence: CASSFSGSVLRNEQFF. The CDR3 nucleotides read TGTGCCAGCAGTTTTTCCGGGAGTGTTTTGCGGAATGAGCAGTTCTTC.

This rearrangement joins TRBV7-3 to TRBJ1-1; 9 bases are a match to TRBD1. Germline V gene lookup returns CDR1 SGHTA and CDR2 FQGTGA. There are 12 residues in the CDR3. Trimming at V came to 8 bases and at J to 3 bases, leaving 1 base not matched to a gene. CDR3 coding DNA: TGTGCCAGCCGGGACAGGGACACTGAAGCTTTCTTT. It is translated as CASRDRDTEAFF.

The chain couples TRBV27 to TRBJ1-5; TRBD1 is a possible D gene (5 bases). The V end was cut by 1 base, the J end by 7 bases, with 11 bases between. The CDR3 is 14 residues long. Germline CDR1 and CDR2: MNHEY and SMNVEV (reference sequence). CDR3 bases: TGTGCCAGCAGTTTATTTGGGACGGAGCAGCCCCAGCATTTT. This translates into CASSLFGTEQPQHF.

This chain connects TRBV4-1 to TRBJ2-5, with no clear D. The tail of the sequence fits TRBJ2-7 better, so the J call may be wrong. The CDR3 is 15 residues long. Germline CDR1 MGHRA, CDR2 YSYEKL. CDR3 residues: CASSQEGSRTYEQYF. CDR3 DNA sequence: TGCGCCAGCAGCCAAGAGGGTAGTCGGACCTACGAGCAGTACTTC.

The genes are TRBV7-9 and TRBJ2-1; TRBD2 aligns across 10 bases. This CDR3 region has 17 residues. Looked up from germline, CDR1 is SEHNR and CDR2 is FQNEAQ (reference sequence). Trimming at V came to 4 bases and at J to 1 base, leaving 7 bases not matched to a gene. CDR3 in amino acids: CASSSSGSPKSYNEQFF. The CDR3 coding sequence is TGTGCCAGCAGCTCTAGCGGGAGCCCGAAATCCTACAATGAGCAGTTCTTC.

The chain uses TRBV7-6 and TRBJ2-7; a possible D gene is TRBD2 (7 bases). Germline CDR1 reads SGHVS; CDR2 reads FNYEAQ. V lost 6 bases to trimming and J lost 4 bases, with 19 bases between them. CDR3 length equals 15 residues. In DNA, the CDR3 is TGTGCCAGCAGGCCCAGGGGAGGGGGGGAATACGAGCAGTACTTC. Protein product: CASRPRGGGEYEQYF.